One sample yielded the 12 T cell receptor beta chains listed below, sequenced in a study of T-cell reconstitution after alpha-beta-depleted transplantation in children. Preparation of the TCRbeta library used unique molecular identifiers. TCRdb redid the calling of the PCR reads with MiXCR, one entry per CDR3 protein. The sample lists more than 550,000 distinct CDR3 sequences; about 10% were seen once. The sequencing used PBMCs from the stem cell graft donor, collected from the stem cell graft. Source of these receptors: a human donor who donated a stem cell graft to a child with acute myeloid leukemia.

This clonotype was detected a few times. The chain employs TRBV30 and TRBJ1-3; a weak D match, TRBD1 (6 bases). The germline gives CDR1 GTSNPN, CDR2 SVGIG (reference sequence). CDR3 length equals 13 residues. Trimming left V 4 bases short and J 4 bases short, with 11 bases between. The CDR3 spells CAWKQGGGNTIYF. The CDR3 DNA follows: TGTGCCTGGAAACAGGGAGGGGGAAACACCATATATTTT.

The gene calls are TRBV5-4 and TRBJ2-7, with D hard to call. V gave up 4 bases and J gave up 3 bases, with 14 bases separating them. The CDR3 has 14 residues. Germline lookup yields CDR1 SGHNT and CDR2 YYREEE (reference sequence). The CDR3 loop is CASSPQRNYYEQYF. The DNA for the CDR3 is TGTGCCAGCAGCCCTCAGAGGAATTACTACGAGCAGTACTTC.

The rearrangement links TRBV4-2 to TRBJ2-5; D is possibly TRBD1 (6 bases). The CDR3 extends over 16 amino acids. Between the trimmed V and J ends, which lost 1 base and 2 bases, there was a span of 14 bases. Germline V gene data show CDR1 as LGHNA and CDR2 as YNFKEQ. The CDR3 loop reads CASSQVTGIYQETQYF. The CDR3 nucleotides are TGTGCCAGCAGCCAAGTGACAGGAATCTATCAAGAGACCCAGTACTTC.

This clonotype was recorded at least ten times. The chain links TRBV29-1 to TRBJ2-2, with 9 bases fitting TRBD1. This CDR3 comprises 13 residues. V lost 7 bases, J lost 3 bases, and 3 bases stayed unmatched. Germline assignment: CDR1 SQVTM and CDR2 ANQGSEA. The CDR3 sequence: CSADRGYTGELFF. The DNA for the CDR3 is TGCAGCGCGGACAGGGGATACACCGGGGAGCTGTTTTTT.

CDR3 sequence (DNA): TGTGCCAGCAGCTCCACTGTCCCGGGACTAGCGGGAGGCATCCTCACAGATACGCAGTATTTT. This codes for CASSSTVPGLAGGILTDTQYF. The gene calls are TRBV5-4 and TRBJ2-3; 15 nucleotides agree with TRBD2. The germline V gene encodes CDR1 SGHNT and CDR2 YYREEE (reference sequence). CDR3 length: 21 amino acids. J gave up 2 bases and V 3 bases, and 16 bases lay outside the gene matches.

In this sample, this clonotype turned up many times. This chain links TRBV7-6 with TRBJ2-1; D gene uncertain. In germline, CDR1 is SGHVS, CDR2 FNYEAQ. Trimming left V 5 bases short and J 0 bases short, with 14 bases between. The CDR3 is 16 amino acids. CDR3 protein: CASSPFGRSSYNEQFF. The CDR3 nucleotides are TGTGCCAGCAGCCCTTTCGGGCGCAGCTCCTACAATGAGCAGTTCTTC.

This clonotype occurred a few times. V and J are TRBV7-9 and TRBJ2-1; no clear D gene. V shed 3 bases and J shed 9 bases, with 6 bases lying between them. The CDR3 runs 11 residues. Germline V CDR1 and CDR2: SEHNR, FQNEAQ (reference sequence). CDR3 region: CASSFSSEQFF. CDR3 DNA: TGTGCCAGCAGCTTCTCGAGTGAGCAGTTCTTC. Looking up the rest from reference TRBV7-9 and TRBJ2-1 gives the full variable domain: DTGVSQNPRHKITKRGQNVTFRCDPISEHNRLYWYRQTLGQGPEFLTYFQNEAQLEKSRLLSDRFSAERPKGSFSTLEIQRTEQGDSAMYLCASSFSSEQFFGPGTRLTVL.

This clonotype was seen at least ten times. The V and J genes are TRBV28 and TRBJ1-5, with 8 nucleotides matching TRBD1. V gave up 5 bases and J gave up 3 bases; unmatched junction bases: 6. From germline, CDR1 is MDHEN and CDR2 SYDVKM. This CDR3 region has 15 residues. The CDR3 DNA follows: TGTGCCAGCAGTGGACAGGGTTTCCTCAATCAGCCCCAGCATTTT. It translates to CASSGQGFLNQPQHF.

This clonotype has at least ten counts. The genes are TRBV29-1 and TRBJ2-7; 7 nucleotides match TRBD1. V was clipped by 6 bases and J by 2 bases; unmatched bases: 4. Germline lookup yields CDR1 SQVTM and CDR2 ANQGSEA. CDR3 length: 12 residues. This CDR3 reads CSVRQGPYEQYF. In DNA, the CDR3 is TGCAGCGTGCGACAGGGACCCTACGAGCAGTACTTC.

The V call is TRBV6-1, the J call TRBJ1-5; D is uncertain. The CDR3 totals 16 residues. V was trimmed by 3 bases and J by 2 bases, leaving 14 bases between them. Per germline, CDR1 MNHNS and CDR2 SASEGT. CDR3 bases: TGTGCCAGCAGTGACGGCGGGAAGGTGGGCAATCAGCCCCAGCATTTT. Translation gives CASSDGGKVGNQPQHF.

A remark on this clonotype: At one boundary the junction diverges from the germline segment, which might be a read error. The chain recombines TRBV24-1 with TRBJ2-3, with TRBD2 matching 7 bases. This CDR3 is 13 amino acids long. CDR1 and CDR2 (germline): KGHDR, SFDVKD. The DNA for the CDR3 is TGTACCACCAGTGTCCGCGGCGGGGGTACGCAGTATTTT. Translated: CTTSVRGGGTQYF.

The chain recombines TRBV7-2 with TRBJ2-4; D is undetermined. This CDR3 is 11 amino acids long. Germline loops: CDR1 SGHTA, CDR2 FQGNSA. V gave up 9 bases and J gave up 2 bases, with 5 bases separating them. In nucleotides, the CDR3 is TGTGCCAGTCCCCCCAAAAACATTCAGTACTTC. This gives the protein CASPPKNIQYF.